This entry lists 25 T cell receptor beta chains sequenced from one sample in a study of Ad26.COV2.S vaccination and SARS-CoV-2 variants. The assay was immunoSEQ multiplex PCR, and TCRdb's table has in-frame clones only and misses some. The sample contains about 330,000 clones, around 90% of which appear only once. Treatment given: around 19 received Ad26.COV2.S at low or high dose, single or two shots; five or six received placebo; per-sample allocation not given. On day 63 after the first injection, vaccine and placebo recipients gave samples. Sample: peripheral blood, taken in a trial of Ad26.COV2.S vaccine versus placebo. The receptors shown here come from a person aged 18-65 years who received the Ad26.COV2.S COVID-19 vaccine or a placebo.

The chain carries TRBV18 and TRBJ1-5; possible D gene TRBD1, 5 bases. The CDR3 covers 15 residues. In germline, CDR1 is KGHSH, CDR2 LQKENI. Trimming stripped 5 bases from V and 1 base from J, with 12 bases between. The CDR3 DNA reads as TGTGCCAGCTCAAACGGGGGGGGAAGCAATCAGCCCCAGCATTTT. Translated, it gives CASSNGGGSNQPQHF.

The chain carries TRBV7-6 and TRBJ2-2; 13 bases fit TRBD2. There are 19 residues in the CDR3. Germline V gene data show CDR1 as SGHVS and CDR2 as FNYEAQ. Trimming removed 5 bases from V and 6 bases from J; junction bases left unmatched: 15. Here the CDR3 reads CASSPLRTTSGGVAGELFF. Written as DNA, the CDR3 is TGTGCCAGCAGCCCGCTGAGGACTACTAGCGGGGGGGTGGCCGGGGAGCTGTTTTTT.

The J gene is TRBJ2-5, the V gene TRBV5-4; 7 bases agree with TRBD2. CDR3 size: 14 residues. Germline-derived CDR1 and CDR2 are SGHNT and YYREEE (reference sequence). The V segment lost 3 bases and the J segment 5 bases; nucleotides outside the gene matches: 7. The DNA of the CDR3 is TGTGCCAGCAGCTCCGGGGGGTTCCTGGAGACCCAGTACTTC. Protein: CASSSGGFLETQYF.

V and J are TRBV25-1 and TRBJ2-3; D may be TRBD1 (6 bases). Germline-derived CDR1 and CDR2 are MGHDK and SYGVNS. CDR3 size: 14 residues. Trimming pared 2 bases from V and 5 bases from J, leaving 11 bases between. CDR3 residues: CASSEPRGGDTQYF. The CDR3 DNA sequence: TGTGCCAGCAGTGAACCGCGAGGGGGAGATACGCAGTATTTT. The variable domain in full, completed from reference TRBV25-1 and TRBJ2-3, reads EADIYQTPRYLVIGTGKKITLECSQTMGHDKMYWYQQDPGMELHLIHYSYGVNSTEKGDLSSESTVSRIRTEHFPLTLESARPSHTSQYLCASSEPRGGDTQYFGPGTRLTVL.

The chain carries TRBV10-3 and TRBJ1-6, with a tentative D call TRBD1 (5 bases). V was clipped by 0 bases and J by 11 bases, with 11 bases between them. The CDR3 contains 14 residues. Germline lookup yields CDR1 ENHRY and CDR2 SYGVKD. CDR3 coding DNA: TGTGCCATCAGTGAGTCGCAGGGAGGTACACCCCTCCACTTT. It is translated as CAISESQGGTPLHF.

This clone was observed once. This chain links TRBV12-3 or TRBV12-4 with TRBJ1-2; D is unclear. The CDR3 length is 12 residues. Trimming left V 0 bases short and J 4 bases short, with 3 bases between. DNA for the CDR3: TGTGCCAGCAGTTTAGCCAGCTATGGCTACACCTTC. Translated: CASSLASYGYTF.

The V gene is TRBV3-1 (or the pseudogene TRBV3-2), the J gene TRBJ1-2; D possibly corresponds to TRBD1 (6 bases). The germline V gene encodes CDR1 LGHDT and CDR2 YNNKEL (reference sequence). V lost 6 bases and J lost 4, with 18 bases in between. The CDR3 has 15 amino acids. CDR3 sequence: CASSTGSGSRYGYTF. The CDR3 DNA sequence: TGTGCCAGCAGTACAGGGAGTGGATCTCGCTATGGCTACACCTTC.

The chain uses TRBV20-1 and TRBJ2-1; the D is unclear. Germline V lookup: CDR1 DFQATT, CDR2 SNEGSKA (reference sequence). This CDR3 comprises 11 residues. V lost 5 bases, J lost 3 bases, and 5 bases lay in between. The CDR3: CSAGVYNEQFF. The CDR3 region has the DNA TGCAGTGCTGGAGTCTACAATGAGCAGTTCTTC.

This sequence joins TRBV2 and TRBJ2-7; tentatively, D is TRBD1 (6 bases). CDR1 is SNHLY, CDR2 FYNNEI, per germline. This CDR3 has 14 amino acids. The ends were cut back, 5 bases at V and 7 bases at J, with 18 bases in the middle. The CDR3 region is CASSSTGHRTEQYF. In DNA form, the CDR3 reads TGTGCCAGCAGTTCTACGGGACACCGAACGGAGCAGTACTTC.

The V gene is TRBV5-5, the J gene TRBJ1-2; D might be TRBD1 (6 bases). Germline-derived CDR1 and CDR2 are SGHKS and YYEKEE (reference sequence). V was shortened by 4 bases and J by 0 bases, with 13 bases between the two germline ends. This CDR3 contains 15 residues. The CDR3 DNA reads TGTGCCAGCAGCACAGGGACAAGTTCTAACTATGGCTACACCTTC. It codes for CASSTGTSSNYGYTF.

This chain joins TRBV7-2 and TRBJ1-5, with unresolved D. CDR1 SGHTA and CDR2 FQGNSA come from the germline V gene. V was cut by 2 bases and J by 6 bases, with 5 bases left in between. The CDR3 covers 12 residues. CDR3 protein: CASSLRSQPQHF. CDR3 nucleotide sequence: TGTGCCAGCAGCTTACGTTCTCAGCCCCAGCATTTT.

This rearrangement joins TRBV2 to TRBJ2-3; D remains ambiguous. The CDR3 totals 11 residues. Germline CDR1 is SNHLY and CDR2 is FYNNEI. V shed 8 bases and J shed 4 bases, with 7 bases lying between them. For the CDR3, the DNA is TGTGCCAGCGTACTTGCAGATACGCAGTATTTT. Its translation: CASVLADTQYF. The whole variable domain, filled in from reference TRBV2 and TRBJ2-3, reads EPEVTQTPSHQVTQMGQEVILRCVPISNHLYFYWYRQILGQKVEFLVSFYNNEISEKSEIFDDQFSVERPDGSNFTLKIRSTKLEDSAMYFCASVLADTQYFGPGTRLTVL.

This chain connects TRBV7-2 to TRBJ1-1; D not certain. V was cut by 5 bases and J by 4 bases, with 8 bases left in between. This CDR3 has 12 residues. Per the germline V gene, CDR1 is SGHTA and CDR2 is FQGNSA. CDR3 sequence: CASSPEGTEAFF. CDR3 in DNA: TGTGCCAGCAGCCCGGAAGGCACTGAAGCTTTCTTT. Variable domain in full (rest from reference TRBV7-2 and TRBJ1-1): GAGVSQSPSNKVTEKGKDVELRCDPISGHTALYWYRQSLGQGLEFLIYFQGNSAPDKSGLPSDRFSAERTGGSVSTLTIQRTQQEDSAVYLCASSPEGTEAFFGQGTRLTVV.

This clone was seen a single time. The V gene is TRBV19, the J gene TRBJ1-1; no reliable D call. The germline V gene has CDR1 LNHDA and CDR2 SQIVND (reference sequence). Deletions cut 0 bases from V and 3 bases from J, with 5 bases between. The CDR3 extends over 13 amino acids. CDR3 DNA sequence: TGTGCCAGTAGTATAGATGGGGACACTGAAGCTTTCTTT. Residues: CASSIDGDTEAFF. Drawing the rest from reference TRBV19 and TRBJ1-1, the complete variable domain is DGGITQSPKYLFRKEGQNVTLSCEQNLNHDAMYWYRQDPGQGLRLIYYSQIVNDFQKGDIAEGYSVSREKKESFPLTVTSAQKNPTAFYLCASSIDGDTEAFFGQGTRLTVV.

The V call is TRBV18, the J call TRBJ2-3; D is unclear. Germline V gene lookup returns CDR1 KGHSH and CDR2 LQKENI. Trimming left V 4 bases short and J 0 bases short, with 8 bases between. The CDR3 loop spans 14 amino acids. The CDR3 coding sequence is TGTGCCAGCTCACTAATACCTAGCACAGATACGCAGTATTTT. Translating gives CASSLIPSTDTQYF.

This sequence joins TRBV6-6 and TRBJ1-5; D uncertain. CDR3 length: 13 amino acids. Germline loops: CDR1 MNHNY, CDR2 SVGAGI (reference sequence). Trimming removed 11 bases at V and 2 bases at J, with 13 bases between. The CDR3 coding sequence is TGTGCCGTTTCGGGGATAGGCAATCAGCCCCAGCATTTT. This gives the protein CAVSGIGNQPQHF.

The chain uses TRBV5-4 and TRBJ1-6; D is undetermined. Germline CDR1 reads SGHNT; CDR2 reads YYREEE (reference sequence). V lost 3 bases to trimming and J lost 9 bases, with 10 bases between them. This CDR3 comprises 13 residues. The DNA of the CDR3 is TGTGCCAGCAGCTCCGGACTGGTTTCACCCCTCCACTTT. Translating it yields CASSSGLVSPLHF. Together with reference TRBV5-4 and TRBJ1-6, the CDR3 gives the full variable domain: ETGVTQSPTHLIKTRGQQVTLRCSSQSGHNTVSWYQQALGQGPQFIFQYYREEENGRGNFPPRFSGLQFPNYSSELNVNALELDDSALYLCASSSGLVSPLHFGNGTRLTVT.

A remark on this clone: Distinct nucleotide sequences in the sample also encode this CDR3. Written as DNA, the CDR3 is TGTGCCAGTAGTATAGATAGGGGCACTGAAGCTTTCTTT. Encoded protein: CASSIDRGTEAFF. The chain couples TRBV19 to TRBJ1-1, with a possible D match to TRBD1 (5 bases). The CDR3 is 13 residues long. The V gene's germline CDR1 is LNHDA and CDR2 SQIVND (reference sequence). The ends were cut back, 0 bases at V and 4 bases at J, with 6 bases in the middle.

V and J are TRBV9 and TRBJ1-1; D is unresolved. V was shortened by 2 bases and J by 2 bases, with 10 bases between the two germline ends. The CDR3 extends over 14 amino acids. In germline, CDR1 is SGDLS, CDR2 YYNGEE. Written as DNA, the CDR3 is TGTGCCAGCAGCGTGGGGATGGGTAACACTGAAGCTTTCTTT. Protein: CASSVGMGNTEAFF. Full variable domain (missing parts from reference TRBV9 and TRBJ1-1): DSGVTQTPKHLITATGQRVTLRCSPRSGDLSVYWYQQSLDQGLQFLIQYYNGEERAKGNILERFSAQQFPDLHSELNLSSLELGDSALYFCASSVGMGNTEAFFGQGTRLTVV.

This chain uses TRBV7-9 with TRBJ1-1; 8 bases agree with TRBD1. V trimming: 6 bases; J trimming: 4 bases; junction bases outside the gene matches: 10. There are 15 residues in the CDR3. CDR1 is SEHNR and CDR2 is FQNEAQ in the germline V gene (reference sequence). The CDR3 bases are TGTGCCAGCAGTCAACGAGGAGACAGGGGCACTGAAGCTTTCTTT. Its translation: CASSQRGDRGTEAFF.

CDR3 sequence (DNA): TGTGCCAGCAGCCCTTGGGCTGCGGGAGGGCTTAAGAGCACAGATACGCAGTATTTT. Translation gives CASSPWAAGGLKSTDTQYF. This rearrangement joins TRBV7-3 to TRBJ2-3; 9 bases fit TRBD2. Germline V gives CDR1 SGHTA, CDR2 FQGTGA. The CDR3 loop spans 19 amino acids. V shed 5 bases and J 0 bases; nucleotides not matched to a gene: 15.

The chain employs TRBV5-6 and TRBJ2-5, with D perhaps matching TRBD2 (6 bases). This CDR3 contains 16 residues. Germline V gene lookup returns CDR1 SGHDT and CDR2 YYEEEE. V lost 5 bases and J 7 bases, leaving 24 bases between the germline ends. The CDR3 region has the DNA TGTGCCAGCAGTGGGAGGTACAGCCATCCCGGGTGGACCCAGTACTTC. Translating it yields CASSGRYSHPGWTQYF. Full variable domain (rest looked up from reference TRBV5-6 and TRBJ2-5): DAGVTQSPTHLIKTRGQQVTLRCSPKSGHDTVSWYQQALGQGPQFIFQYYEEEERQRGNFPDRFSGHQFPNYSSELNVNALLLGDSALYLCASSGRYSHPGWTQYFGPGTRLLVL.

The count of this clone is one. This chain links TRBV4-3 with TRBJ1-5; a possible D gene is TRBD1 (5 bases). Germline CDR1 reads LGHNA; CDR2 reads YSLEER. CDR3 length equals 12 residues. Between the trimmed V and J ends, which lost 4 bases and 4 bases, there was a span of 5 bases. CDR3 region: CASSRGNQPQHF. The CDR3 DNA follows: TGCGCCAGCAGCCGGGGGAATCAGCCCCAGCATTTT.

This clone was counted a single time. Here the CDR3 reads CASSLVGYYGYTF. As DNA, the CDR3 is TGTGCCAGCAGCTTGGTGGGGTACTATGGCTACACCTTC. The chain joins TRBV5-4 to TRBJ1-2; D is uncertain. This CDR3 is built from 13 residues. The V end lost 0 bases, the J end lost 3 bases, and 6 bases lay between the germline ends. CDR1 and CDR2 from the germline V gene are SGHNT and YYREEE (reference sequence).

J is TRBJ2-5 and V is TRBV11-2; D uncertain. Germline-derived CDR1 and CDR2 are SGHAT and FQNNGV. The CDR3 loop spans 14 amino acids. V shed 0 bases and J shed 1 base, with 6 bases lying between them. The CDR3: CASSLDTPQETQYF. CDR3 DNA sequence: TGTGCCAGCAGCTTAGACACCCCCCAAGAGACCCAGTACTTC.